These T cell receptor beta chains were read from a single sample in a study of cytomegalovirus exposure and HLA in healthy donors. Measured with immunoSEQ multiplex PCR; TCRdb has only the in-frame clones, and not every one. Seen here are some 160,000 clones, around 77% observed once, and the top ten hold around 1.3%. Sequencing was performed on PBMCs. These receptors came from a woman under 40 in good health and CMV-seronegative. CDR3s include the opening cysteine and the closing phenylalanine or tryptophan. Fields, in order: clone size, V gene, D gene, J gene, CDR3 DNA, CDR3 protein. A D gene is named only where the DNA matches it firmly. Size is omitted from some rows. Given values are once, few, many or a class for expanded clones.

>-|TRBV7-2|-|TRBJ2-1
TGTGCCAGCAGCTCCTCTTTCGGGGGGCCCTGGGGTGATGAGCAGTTCTTC
CASSSSFGGPWGDEQFF
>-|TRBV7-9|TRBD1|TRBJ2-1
TGTGCCAGCAGCGCTCGACAGGGGAATGAGCAGTTCTTC
CASSARQGNEQFF
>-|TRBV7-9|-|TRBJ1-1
TGTGCCAGCAGCTTAAAGGGGAGGCTAGCTTTCTTT
CASSLKGRLAFF
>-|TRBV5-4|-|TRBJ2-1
TGTGCCAGCAGCCAAAGGAGAGTTGGTGAGCAGTTCTTC
CASSQRRVGEQFF
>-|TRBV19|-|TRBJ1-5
TGTGCCAGTAGTATATGGAACAGGGTATTGAGCAATCAGCCCCAGCATTTT
CASSIWNRVLSNQPQHF
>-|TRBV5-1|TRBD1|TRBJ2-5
TGCGCCAGCAGCTCTCAGACGACAGGGTGGAGAGAGACCCAGTACTTC
CASSSQTTGWRETQYF
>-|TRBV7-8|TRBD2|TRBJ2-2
TGTGCCAGCAGCCCGGGACTAGCGAAGCTGTTTTTT
CASSPGLAKLFF
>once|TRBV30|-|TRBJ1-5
TGTGCCTGGAGTGCTCTTAACAGGAATCAGCCTCAGCATTTT
CAWSALNRNQPQHF
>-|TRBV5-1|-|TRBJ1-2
TGCGCCAGCAGGCGTCCGGGACACCCCATCGGCTACACCTTC
CASRRPGHPIGYTF
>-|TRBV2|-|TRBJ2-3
TGTGCCAGCCGTCCATCTTCAGTGGCAGATACGCAGTATTTT
CASRPSSVADTQYF
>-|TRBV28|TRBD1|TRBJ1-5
TGTGCCAGCAGCACAGGACAGGCCTGGAGCAATCAGCCCCAGCATTTT
CASSTGQAWSNQPQHF
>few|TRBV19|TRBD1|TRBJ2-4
TGTGCCAGTAGTATAGGACAGGGGAGGTCCAAAAACATTCAGTACTTC
CASSIGQGRSKNIQYF
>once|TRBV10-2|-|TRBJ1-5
TGCGCCACGGGGGGGACTAGCAATCAGCCCCAGCATTTT
CATGGTSNQPQHF
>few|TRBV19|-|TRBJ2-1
TGTGCCAGTAGTATAGTATCTAGGGAGACTGAGCAGTTCTTC
CASSIVSRETEQFF
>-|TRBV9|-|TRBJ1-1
TGTGCCAGCAGCGTAGGGGGGGACACTGAAGCTTTCTTT
CASSVGGDTEAFF
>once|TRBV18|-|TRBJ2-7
TGTGCCAGCTCACCACGTACGGGGATTTCCTACGAGCAGTACTTC
CASSPRTGISYEQYF
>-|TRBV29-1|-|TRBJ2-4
TGCAGCGTTGAATTCGTAGCCAAAAACATTCAGTACTTC
CSVEFVAKNIQYF
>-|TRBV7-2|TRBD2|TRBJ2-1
TGTGCCAGCAGCTTAGCTAGCGGGGTCTACAATGAGCAGTTCTTC
CASSLASGVYNEQFF
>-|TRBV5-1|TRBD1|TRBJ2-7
TGCGCCAGCAGCTGGGACAGGCGGGGCAACTACGAGCAGTACTTC
CASSWDRRGNYEQYF
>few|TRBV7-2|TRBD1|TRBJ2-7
TGTGCCAGCAGTTCACAGGGGTGGGAGCAGTACTTC
CASSSQGWEQYF
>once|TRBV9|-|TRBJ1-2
TGTGCCAGCAGCCCCGGAGGCCAAATCTACACCTTC
CASSPGGQIYTF
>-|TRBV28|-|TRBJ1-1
TGTGCCAGCAGTTTTGGGGGGACGGACACTGAAGCTTTCTTT
CASSFGGTDTEAFF
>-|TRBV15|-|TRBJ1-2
TGTGCCACCAGCCGGACAGAGGGGGTCTATGGCTACACCTTC
CATSRTEGVYGYTF
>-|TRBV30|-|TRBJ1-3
TGTGCCTGGAGTGTACTAACAAACACCATATATTTT
CAWSVLTNTIYF
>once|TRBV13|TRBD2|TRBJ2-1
TGTGCCAGCAGCTTAGTAGCGGGGCTCTACGGCAATGAGCAGTTCTTC
CASSLVAGLYGNEQFF
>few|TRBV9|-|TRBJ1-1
TGTGCCAGCAGCCCCCAGGTTTGGACTGAAGCTTTCTTT
CASSPQVWTEAFF
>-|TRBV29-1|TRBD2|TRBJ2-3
TGCAGCGTTGAGGGAGCGGGGGGGCGGAATACGCAGTATTTT
CSVEGAGGRNTQYF
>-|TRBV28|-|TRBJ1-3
TGTGCCAGCACCCCTAGCGAGTCTGGAAACACCATATATTTT
CASTPSESGNTIYF
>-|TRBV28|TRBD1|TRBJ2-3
TGTGCCAGCAGTGTACCGGCAGGGGGACCAGATACGCAGTATTTT
CASSVPAGGPDTQYF
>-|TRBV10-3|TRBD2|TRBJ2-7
TGTGCCATCAGTGAGCGGGGACTAGCCGGGGAGCAGTACTTC
CAISERGLAGEQYF
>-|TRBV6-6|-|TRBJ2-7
TGTGCCAGCAGTTACTCACAGGCGACCTACGAGCAGTACTTC
CASSYSQATYEQYF
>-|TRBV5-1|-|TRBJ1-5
TGCGCCAGCAGCTTGGACGGGTCGGGGCAGCCCCAGCATTTT
CASSLDGSGQPQHF
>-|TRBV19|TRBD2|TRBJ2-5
TGTGCCAGTAGTATAAGCGGGGCGTACCAAGAGACCCAGTACTTC
CASSISGAYQETQYF
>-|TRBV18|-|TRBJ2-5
TGTGCCAGCTCACCGGCACAGGGTAACCAAGAGACCCAGTACTTC
CASSPAQGNQETQYF
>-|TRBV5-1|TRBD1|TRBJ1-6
TGCGCCAGCAGCTTAACAGGGGTTTCACCCCTCCACTTT
CASSLTGVSPLHF
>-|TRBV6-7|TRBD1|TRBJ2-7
TGTGCCAGCAGTCCAGACAGGGGGAGCAACGAGCAGTACTTC
CASSPDRGSNEQYF
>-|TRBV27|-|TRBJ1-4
TGTGCCAGCAAAGCGGCGGGGCAGGAAAAACTGTTTTTT
CASKAAGQEKLFF
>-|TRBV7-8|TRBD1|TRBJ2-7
TGTGCCAGCAGCTCGCCGGGACAGGGGGCGGGCGAGCAGTACTTC
CASSSPGQGAGEQYF
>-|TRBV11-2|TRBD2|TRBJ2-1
TGTGCCAGCAGCTTGGTACCCTTTAGCGGGGGGGGAGGTGAGCAGTTCTTC
CASSLVPFSGGGGEQFF
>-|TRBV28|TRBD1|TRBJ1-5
TGTGCCAGCAGTTGGACAGGGGCGTTGGAAAGCAATCAGCCCCAGCATTTT
CASSWTGALESNQPQHF
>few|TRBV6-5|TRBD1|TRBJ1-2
TGTGCCAGCAGTTACGACAGGGACGTGGGCGCTGGCTACACCTTC
CASSYDRDVGAGYTF
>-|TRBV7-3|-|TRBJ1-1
TGTGCCAGCAGCTTAACATCCAGGGAAGCTGAAGCTTTCTTT
CASSLTSREAEAFF
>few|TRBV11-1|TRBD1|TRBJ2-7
TGTGCCAGCAGCTTAGGTCTGGGACAGGGGGCCAACGAGCAGTACTTC
CASSLGLGQGANEQYF
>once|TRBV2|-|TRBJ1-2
TGTGCCAGCAGCGGCAGGGACTATGGCTACACCTTC
CASSGRDYGYTF
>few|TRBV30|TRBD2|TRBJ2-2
TGTGCCTGGAGTGGAGGGATAGCGGGTTTGTTAGTCGGGGAGCTGTTTTTT
CAWSGGIAGLLVGELFF
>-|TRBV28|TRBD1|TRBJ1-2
TGTGCCAGCAGTCTACAGGGGAGCGGCTACACCTTC
CASSLQGSGYTF
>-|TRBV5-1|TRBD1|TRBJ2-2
TGCGCCAGCAGCTCCCCCGGGACAGGCTTCACCGGGGAGCTGTTTTTT
CASSSPGTGFTGELFF
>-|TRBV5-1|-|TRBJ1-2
TGCGCCAGCAGCCCAACCGGGGGGCCTGGGGGCTACACCTTC
CASSPTGGPGGYTF
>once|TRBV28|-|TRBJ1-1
TGTGCCAGCCCCCCTGTAGGGGGACCGAACACTGAAGCTTTCTTT
CASPPVGGPNTEAFF